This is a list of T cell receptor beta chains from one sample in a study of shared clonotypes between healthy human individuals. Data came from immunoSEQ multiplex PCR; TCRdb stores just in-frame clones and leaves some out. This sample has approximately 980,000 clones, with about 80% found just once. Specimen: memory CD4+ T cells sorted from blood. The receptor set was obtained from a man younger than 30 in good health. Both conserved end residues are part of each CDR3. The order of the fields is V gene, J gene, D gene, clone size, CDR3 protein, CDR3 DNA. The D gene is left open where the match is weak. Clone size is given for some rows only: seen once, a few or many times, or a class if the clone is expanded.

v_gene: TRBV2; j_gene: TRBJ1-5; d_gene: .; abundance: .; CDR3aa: CASKYEDRFNQPQHF; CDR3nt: TGTGCCAGCAAATATGAGGACAGATTCAATCAGCCCCAGCATTTT
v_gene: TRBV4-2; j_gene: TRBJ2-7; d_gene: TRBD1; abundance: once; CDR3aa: CASSQDSRGQYEQYF; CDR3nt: TGTGCCAGCAGCCAAGATAGCAGGGGGCAGTACGAGCAGTACTTC
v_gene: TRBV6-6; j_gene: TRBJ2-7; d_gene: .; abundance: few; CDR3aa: CASSYSPGTFPWQYF; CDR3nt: TGTGCCAGCAGTTACTCGCCCGGGACTTTTCCTTGGCAGTACTTC
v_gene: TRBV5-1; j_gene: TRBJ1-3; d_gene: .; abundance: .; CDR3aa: CASSFGGAGSSGNTIYF; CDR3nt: TGCGCCAGCAGCTTTGGGGGGGCTGGCTCCTCTGGAAACACCATATATTTT
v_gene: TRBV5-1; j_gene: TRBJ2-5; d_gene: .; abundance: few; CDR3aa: CASSLGDGYPVETQYF; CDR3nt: TGCGCCAGCAGCTTGGGAGACGGGTACCCCGTAGAGACCCAGTACTTC
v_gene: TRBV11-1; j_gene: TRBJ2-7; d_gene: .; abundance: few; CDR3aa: CASSLDVSYEQYF; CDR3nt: TGTGCCAGCAGCTTAGACGTCTCCTACGAGCAGTACTTC
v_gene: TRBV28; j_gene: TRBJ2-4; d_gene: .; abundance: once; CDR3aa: CASSPGGTKNIQYF; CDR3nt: TGTGCCAGCAGTCCAGGGGGGACCAAAAACATTCAGTACTTC
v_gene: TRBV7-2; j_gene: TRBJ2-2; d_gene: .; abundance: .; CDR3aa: CASSFGQVNTGELFF; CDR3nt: TGTGCCAGCAGCTTCGGACAAGTTAACACCGGGGAGCTGTTTTTT
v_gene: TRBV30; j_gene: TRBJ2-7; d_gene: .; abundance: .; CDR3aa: CAWSVPPYEQYF; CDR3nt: TGTGCCTGGAGTGTCCCCCCCTACGAGCAGTACTTC
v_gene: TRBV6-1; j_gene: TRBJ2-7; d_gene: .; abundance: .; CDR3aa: CASSPEIMASYEQYF; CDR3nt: TGTGCCAGCAGTCCAGAAATAATGGCCTCCTACGAGCAGTACTTC
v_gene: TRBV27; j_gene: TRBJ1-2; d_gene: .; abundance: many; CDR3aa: CASRATGVNYGYTF; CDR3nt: TGTGCCAGCAGGGCGACAGGCGTTAACTATGGCTACACCTTC
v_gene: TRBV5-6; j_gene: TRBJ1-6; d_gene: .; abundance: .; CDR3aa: CASSLFSRTYNSPLHF; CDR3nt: TGTGCCAGCAGCTTGTTTAGCCGTACCTATAATTCACCCCTCCACTTT
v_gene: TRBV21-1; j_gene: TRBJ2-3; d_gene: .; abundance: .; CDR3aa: CASSKAWQGVTDTQYF; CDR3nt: TGTGCCAGCAGCAAAGCTTGGCAGGGAGTCACAGATACGCAGTATTTT
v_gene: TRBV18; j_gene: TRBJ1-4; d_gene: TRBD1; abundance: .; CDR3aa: CASSPQGSNEKLFF; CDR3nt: TGTGCCAGCTCCCCACAGGGGTCTAATGAAAAACTGTTTTTT
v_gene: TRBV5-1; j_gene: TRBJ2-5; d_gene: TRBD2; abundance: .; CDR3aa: CASSPGAGRGQETQYF; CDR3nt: TGCGCCAGCAGCCCCGGGGCGGGGAGGGGCCAAGAGACCCAGTACTTC
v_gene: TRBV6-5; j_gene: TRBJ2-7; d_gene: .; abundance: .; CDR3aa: CASRAGTPYEQYF; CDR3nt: TGTGCCAGCAGAGCCGGGACCCCCTACGAGCAGTACTTC
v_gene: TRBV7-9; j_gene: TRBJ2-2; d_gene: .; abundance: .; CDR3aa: CASSLMGTGELFF; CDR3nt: TGTGCCAGCAGCCTCATGGGCACCGGGGAGCTGTTTTTT
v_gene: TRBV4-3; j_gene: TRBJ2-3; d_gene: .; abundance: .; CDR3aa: CASSQFRGIGADTQYF; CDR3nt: TGCGCCAGCAGCCAATTCCGCGGAATTGGGGCAGATACGCAGTATTTT
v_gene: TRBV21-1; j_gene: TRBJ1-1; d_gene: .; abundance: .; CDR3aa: CASSNLPMNTEAFF; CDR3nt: TGTGCCAGCAGCAACCTTCCCATGAACACTGAAGCTTTCTTT
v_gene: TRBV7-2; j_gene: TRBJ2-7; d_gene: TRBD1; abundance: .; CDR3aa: CASSPASDRASSYEQYF; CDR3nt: TGTGCCAGCAGCCCAGCGTCGGACAGGGCGTCCTCCTACGAGCAGTACTTC
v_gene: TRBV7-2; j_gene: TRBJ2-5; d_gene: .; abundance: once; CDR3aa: CASSFGRETQYF; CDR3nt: TGTGCCAGCAGCTTTGGGCGGGAGACCCAGTACTTC
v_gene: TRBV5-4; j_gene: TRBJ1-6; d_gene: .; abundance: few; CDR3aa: CASSSDASPLHF; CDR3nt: TGTGCCAGCAGCTCCGATGCCTCACCCCTCCACTTT
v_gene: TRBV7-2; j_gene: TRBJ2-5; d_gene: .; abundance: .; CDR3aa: CASSLDLDLAQYF; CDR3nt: TGTGCCAGCAGCTTAGATTTGGACTTGGCCCAGTACTTC
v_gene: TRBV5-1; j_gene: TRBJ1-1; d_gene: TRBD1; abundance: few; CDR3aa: CASSLGGQGGSEAFF; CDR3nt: TGCGCCAGCAGCTTGGGGGGACAGGGTGGATCTGAAGCTTTCTTT
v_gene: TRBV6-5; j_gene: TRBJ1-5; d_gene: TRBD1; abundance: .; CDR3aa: CASSPRGLGDQPQHF; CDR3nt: TGTGCCAGCAGCCCGAGGGGGCTTGGGGATCAGCCCCAGCATTTT
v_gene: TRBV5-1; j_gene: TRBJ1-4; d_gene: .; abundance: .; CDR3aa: CASSLGGSSEKLFF; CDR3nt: TGCGCCAGCAGCTTGGGCGGGTCTAGTGAAAAACTGTTTTTT
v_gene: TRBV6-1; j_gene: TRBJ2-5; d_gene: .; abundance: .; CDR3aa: CASRRQGGVETQYF; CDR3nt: TGTGCCAGCAGGAGACAGGGAGGGGTGGAGACCCAGTACTTC
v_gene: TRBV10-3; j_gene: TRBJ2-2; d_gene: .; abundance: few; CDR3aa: CAIRVNGDNTGELFF; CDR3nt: TGTGCCATCAGAGTTAACGGGGACAACACCGGGGAGCTGTTTTTT
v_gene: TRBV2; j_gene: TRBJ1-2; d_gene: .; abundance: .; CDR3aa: CASSRESNYGYTF; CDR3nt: TGTGCCAGCAGTCGGGAATCGAACTATGGCTACACCTTC
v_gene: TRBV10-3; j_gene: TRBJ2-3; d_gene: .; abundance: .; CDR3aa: CAISDQAKEGTDTQYF; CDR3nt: TGTGCCATCAGTGATCAGGCCAAAGAGGGCACAGATACGCAGTATTTT
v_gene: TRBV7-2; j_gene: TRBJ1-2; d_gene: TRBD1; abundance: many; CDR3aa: CASSPISGTGGAGYGYTF; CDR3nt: TGTGCCAGCAGCCCGATCTCCGGGACAGGGGGCGCGGGCTATGGCTACACCTTC
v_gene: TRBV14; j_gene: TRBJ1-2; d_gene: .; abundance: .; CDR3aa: CASSQSPNYGYTF; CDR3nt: TGTGCCAGCAGCCAAAGCCCTAACTATGGCTACACCTTC
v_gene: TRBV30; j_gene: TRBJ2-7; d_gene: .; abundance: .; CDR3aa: CAWSAAGGAQGEQYF; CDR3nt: TGTGCCTGGAGTGCAGCGGGCGGGGCCCAGGGGGAGCAGTACTTC
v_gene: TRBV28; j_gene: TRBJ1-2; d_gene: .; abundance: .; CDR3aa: CASSLTARDGYTF; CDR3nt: TGTGCCAGCAGTTTAACAGCACGGGATGGCTACACCTTC
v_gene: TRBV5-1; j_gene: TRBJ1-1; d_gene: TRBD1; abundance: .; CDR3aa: CATSLGTVNTEAFF; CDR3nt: TGCGCCACCTCCCTAGGGACAGTGAACACTGAAGCTTTCTTT
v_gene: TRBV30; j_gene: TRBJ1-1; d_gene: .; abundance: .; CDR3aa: CAWSVPQNTEAFF; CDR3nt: TGTGCCTGGAGTGTACCCCAGAACACTGAAGCTTTCTTT
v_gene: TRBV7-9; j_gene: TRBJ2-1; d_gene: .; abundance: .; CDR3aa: CASSERQYNEQFF; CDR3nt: TGTGCCAGCAGCGAGAGACAGTACAATGAGCAGTTCTTC
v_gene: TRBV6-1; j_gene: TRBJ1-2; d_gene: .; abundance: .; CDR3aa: CATRLGGANYGYTF; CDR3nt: TGTGCCACCAGGCTAGGAGGGGCCAACTATGGCTACACCTTC
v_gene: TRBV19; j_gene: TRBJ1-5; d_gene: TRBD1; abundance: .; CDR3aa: CATRGTGGGQPQHF; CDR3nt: TGTGCCACCCGAGGGACAGGGGGCGGTCAGCCCCAGCATTTT
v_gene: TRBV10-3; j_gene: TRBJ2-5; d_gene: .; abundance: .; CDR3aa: CATRQAQETQYF; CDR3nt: TGTGCCACCCGACAGGCCCAAGAGACCCAGTACTTC
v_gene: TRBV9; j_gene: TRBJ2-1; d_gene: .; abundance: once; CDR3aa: CASRAGSSYNEQFF; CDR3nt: TGTGCCAGCAGGGCCGGTTCATCCTACAATGAGCAGTTCTTC
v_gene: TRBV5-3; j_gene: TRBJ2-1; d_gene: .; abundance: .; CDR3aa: CARSLYGEQFF; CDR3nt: TGTGCCAGAAGCTTGTACGGTGAGCAGTTCTTC
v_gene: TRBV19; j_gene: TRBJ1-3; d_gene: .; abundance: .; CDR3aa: CASGYLVGNTIYF; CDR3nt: TGTGCCAGTGGGTATCTAGTCGGGAACACCATATATTTT
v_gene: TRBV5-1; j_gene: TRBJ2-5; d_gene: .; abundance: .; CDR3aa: CASSLPGREETQYF; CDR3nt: TGCGCCAGCAGCTTGCCGGGCCGGGAAGAGACCCAGTACTTC
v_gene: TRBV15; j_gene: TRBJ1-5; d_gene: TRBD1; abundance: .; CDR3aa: CATQLDRGGNQPQHF; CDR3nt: TGTGCCACGCAGTTGGACAGGGGGGGCAATCAGCCCCAGCATTTT
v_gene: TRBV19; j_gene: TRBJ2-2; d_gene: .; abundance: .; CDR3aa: CASSVLGAAGELFF; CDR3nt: TGTGCCAGTAGTGTCTTAGGGGCGGCCGGGGAGCTGTTTTTT
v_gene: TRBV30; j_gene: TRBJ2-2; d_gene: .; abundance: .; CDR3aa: CAWSPHTGELFF; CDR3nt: TGTGCCTGGAGTCCTCACACCGGGGAGCTGTTTTTT
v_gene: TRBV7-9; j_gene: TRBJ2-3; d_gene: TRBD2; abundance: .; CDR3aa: CASSFASGGNADTQYF; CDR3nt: TGTGCCAGCAGCTTCGCTAGCGGGGGGAACGCAGATACGCAGTATTTT
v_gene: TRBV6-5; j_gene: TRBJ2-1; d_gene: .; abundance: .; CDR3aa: CASSRSGNEQFF; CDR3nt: TGTGCCAGCAGCCGAAGCGGAAATGAGCAGTTCTTC
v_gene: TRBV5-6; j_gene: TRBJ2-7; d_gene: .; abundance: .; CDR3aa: CASRPGPQYEQYF; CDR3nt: TGTGCCAGCAGGCCGGGACCTCAATACGAGCAGTACTTC